These 9 T cell receptor beta chains share one sample of origin, sequenced in a study of T cell responses to AZD1222 COVID-19 vaccine. Libraries were prepared by immunoSEQ multiplex PCR; TCRdb keeps only in-frame clonotypes and omits some of them. The table records fewer than 150,000 clones, around nine tenths of them present only once. The sample was peripheral blood, taken on day 0 of AZD1222 vaccination. The receptors were sampled from an adult in good health.

The chain couples TRBV19 to TRBJ1-1; D is ambiguous. Trimming cost V 8 bases and J 3 bases, with 13 bases left between them. Germline CDR1 LNHDA, CDR2 SQIVND (reference sequence). The CDR3 covers 13 residues. CDR3 nucleotide sequence: TGTGCCAGTGGGAGGGCGCGGGACACTGAAGCTTTCTTT. Translating gives CASGRARDTEAFF.

This chain uses TRBV5-1 with TRBJ1-1, with D hard to call. Germline V gene data show CDR1 as SGHRS and CDR2 as YFSETQ. Trimming cost V 6 bases and J 3 bases, with 15 bases left between them. This CDR3 comprises 14 residues. CDR3 coding DNA: TGCGCCAGCACCTCCTCGGTCATCGACACTGAAGCTTTCTTT. As protein: CASTSSVIDTEAFF.

The rearrangement joins TRBV11-3 to TRBJ2-5, with D possibly TRBD1 on 6 matching bases. Germline CDR1 SGHNT, CDR2 YENEEA. The V end lost 3 bases, the J end lost 5 bases, and 22 bases lay between the germline ends. There are 17 residues in the CDR3. DNA for the CDR3: TGTGCCAGCAGCTTTAGGGGACAAGGTATTAGGAAGGAGACCCAGTACTTC. It encodes CASSFRGQGIRKETQYF.

The chain has TRBV20-1 and TRBJ1-1; perhaps TRBD1 as D (5 bases). This CDR3 has 14 residues. Germline CDR1 and CDR2: DFQATT and SNEGSKA (reference sequence). Trimming stripped 3 bases from V and 1 base from J, with 12 bases between. This CDR3 is CSASPGLSNTEAFF. CDR3 DNA: TGCAGTGCTAGTCCGGGACTGTCGAACACTGAAGCTTTCTTT.

The DNA for the CDR3 is TGTGCCAGCGACAGGGGGCTATATGGCTACACCTTC. Amino acids: CASDRGLYGYTF. The J gene is TRBJ1-2, the V gene TRBV2; TRBD1 aligns across 10 bases. The CDR3 totals 12 residues. CDR1 is SNHLY, CDR2 FYNNEI, per germline. Losses at the gene ends were 8 bases for V and 5 bases for J; bases not matched to a gene: 2.

This clone was found once. V is TRBV19 and J is TRBJ1-1; no reliable D call. CDR1 is LNHDA, CDR2 SQIVND, per germline (reference sequence). The ends were cut back, 1 base at V and 0 bases at J, with 6 bases in the middle. The CDR3 runs 14 residues. The DNA of the CDR3 is TGTGCCAGTAGTATAGGCCGCCTGAACACTGAAGCTTTCTTT. Amino acids: CASSIGRLNTEAFF.

This clone has a handful of counts. The chain carries TRBV4-2 and TRBJ1-2; a possible D gene is TRBD1 (6 bases). CDR3 length: 14 residues. Trimming pared 0 bases from V and 6 bases from J, leaving 11 bases between. Germline lookup yields CDR1 LGHNA and CDR2 YNFKEQ. The CDR3 loop reads CASSQDRTAHGYTF. In nucleotides, the CDR3 is TGTGCCAGCAGCCAAGATCGGACAGCACATGGCTACACCTTC.

The V call is TRBV5-4, the J call TRBJ2-1, with D perhaps TRBD1 (5 bases). The germline gives CDR1 SGHNT, CDR2 YYREEE (reference sequence). CDR3 length equals 14 residues. Trimming shortened V by 3 bases and J by 6 bases, and 13 bases separated the two germline ends. CDR3 DNA sequence: TGTGCCAGCAGCTGGGGCGGCCTGGGCAATGAGCAGTTCTTC. Protein: CASSWGGLGNEQFF.

This clone was picked up one time. The chain recombines TRBV21-1 with TRBJ2-2; the table gives TRBD1 as D, unverified against the DNA. TRBV21-1 is assigned pseudogene status. The CDR3 contains 14 residues. CDR3 amino acids: CASTPRTGAGELFF. The CDR3 DNA reads as TGTGCCAGCACCCCGAGGACAGGGGCCGGGGAGCTGTTTTTT.